What follows are 30 T cell receptor beta chains derived from one specimen sequenced in a study of low-dose radiotherapy and immunotherapy resistance in tumors. Priming of first-strand cDNA relied on TRAV- and TRBV-specific primers (covering alpha and beta chains). TCR amplification involved about 19 PCR cycles with a constant-region primer and V-primer adapter. TCRdb reanalysed the reads using MiXCR and keeps one entry per CDR3 protein. The table includes 7,100 or so distinct CDR3 sequences, roughly half detected once. The origin of the receptors is a human donor with advanced metastatic prostate, ovarian, gallbladder or colorectal cancer (not recorded which). This table probably holds off-target reads from a library built for another chain.

This sequence joins TRBV5-1 and TRBJ2-7; perhaps TRBD2 as D (5 bases). Trimming removed 4 bases at V and 6 bases at J, with 14 bases between. Germline CDR1 is SGHRS and CDR2 is YFSETQ. The CDR3 spans 13 residues. CDR3 in DNA: TGCGCCAGCAGCCCCATTGGAGGCCTCGAGCAGTACTTC. This codes for CASSPIGGLEQYF. Supplemented by reference TRBV5-1 and TRBJ2-7, the full variable domain reads KAGVTQTPRYLIKTRGQQVTLSCSPISGHRSVSWYQQTPGQGLQFLFEYFSETQRNKGNFPGRFSGRQFSNSRSEMNVSTLELGDSALYLCASSPIGGLEQYFGPGTRLTVT.

The chain uses TRBV3-1 and TRBJ2-7; a weak D match, TRBD1 (7 bases). CDR3 length: 12 amino acids. Germline CDR1 and CDR2: LGHDT and YNNKEL (reference sequence). Deletions cut 6 bases from V and 6 bases from J, with 12 bases between. In DNA form, the CDR3 reads TGTGCCAGCAGTCGACAGGGAGGCGAGCAGTACTTC. Its translation is CASSRQGGEQYF.

The CDR3 DNA follows: TGCGCCAGCAGCTGGGAATTTGGGGACAGGGGAAGGTACGAGCAGTACTTC. Its protein is CASSWEFGDRGRYEQYF. V usage is TRBV5-1 and J usage is TRBJ2-7; 10 positions agree with TRBD1. The CDR3 contains 17 residues. Germline values: CDR1 SGHRS, CDR2 YFSETQ. J gave up 4 bases and V 3 bases, and 13 bases lay outside the gene matches.

This sequence joins TRBV11-2 and TRBJ1-6, with D unresolved. The CDR3 loop spans 15 amino acids. From germline, CDR1 is SGHAT and CDR2 FQNNGV. V lost 4 bases, J lost 5 bases, and 12 bases lay in between. CDR3 in amino acids: CASSYREGNNSPLHF. The CDR3 DNA sequence: TGTGCCAGCAGCTATAGGGAGGGCAATAATTCACCCCTCCACTTT.

The V gene is TRBV5-4, the J gene TRBJ2-7; D gene ambiguous. From germline, CDR1 is SGHNT and CDR2 YYREEE (reference sequence). The CDR3 spans 15 residues. The ends were cut back, 4 bases at V and 3 bases at J, with 17 bases in the middle. The CDR3 DNA is TGTGCCAGCAGCCCCGCAGCCACCCGGAACTACGAGCAGTACTTC. It yields the protein CASSPAATRNYEQYF.

There are a few counts of this clonotype. The V gene is TRBV9, the J gene TRBJ1-1, with D hard to call. Trimming took off 3 bases at V and 3 bases at J, with 9 bases between the two ends. CDR3 length: 13 amino acids. The germline V gene encodes CDR1 SGDLS and CDR2 YYNGEE. The CDR3 DNA reads TGTGCCAGCAGCGCAAGTGCGTACACTGAAGCTTTCTTT. Amino acids: CASSASAYTEAFF.

The J gene is TRBJ1-5, the V gene TRBV6-1; D is undetermined. Germline V gene lookup returns CDR1 MNHNS and CDR2 SASEGT. Trimming took 4 bases from V and 1 from J, leaving 17 bases between them. CDR3 size: 17 residues. CDR3 DNA: TGTGCCAGCAGTGCAAGGCAGGCAGCCCAGAGCAATCAGCCCCAGCATTTT. This sequence encodes CASSARQAAQSNQPQHF.

The rearrangement uses TRBV27 and TRBJ2-1; 8 bases agree with TRBD1. The CDR3 is made up of 13 amino acids. Germline CDR1 is MNHEY and CDR2 is SMNVEV (reference sequence). With V trimmed by 7 bases and J by 7 bases, 6 bases remained unmatched. The CDR3 protein is CASKWTGRNEQFF. The CDR3 DNA is TGTGCCAGCAAGTGGACAGGGAGGAATGAGCAGTTCTTC.

This clonotype has just a few counts. The rearrangement links TRBV5-1 to TRBJ1-4; tentatively, D is TRBD1 (6 bases). CDR1 is SGHRS, CDR2 YFSETQ, per germline. The length of the CDR3 is 16 residues. The V end was cut by 0 bases, the J end by 5 bases, with 14 bases between. The CDR3 nucleotides are TGCGCCAGCAGCTTGGGATCTCAGGGGCAAAATGAAAAACTGTTTTTT. Amino acid sequence: CASSLGSQGQNEKLFF. Full variable domain (remainder filled in from reference TRBV5-1 and TRBJ1-4): KAGVTQTPRYLIKTRGQQVTLSCSPISGHRSVSWYQQTPGQGLQFLFEYFSETQRNKGNFPGRFSGRQFSNSRSEMNVSTLELGDSALYLCASSLGSQGQNEKLFFGSGTQLSVL.

The chain couples TRBV29-1 to TRBJ1-1; D is possibly TRBD1 (6 bases). CDR1 is SQVTM and CDR2 is ANQGSEA in the germline V gene. Trimming left V 6 bases short and J 10 bases short, with 15 bases between. CDR3 length: 11 amino acids. The CDR3 coding sequence is TGCAGCGTCGAAACAGGGAGATCAGCTTTCTTT. It encodes CSVETGRSAFF.

Only one count was recorded for this clonotype. The chain joins TRBV19 to TRBJ1-2; D gene unclear. The length of the CDR3 is 13 residues. V lost 3 bases and J lost 7, with 12 bases in between. Germline CDR1 LNHDA, CDR2 SQIVND (reference sequence). CDR3 sequence: CASSMSSGSGYTF. The CDR3, as DNA: TGTGCCAGTAGTATGAGCTCTGGAAGTGGCTACACCTTC.

This clonotype was seen more than once but under ten times. The rearrangement links TRBV2 to TRBJ1-5; D is unclear. The CDR3 consists of 15 residues. V dropped 2 bases and J dropped 2 bases, with 10 bases sitting between them. CDR1 is SNHLY, CDR2 FYNNEI, per germline. CDR3 DNA sequence: TGTGCCAGCAGTGAATTCAGTGGAGGCAATCAGCCCCAGCATTTT. Its protein is CASSEFSGGNQPQHF.

V and J are TRBV3-1 and TRBJ2-7; the D gene is possibly TRBD2 (6 bases). Trimming removed 4 bases from V and 6 bases from J, with 16 bases in between. The CDR3 totals 14 residues. CDR1 and CDR2 (germline): LGHDT, YNNKEL (reference sequence). CDR3 nucleotide sequence: TGTGCCAGCAGCCCCCGGACATTGGGACTCGAGCAGTACTTC. It yields the protein CASSPRTLGLEQYF.

This clonotype occurred once. V usage is TRBV9 and J usage is TRBJ1-1, with unresolved D. V was shortened by 0 bases and J by 2 bases, with 8 bases between the two germline ends. Looked up from germline, CDR1 is SGDLS and CDR2 is YYNGEE. The CDR3 covers 14 residues. The CDR3 spells CASSVGFPNTEAFF. The CDR3 nucleotides are TGTGCCAGCAGCGTAGGGTTCCCTAACACTGAAGCTTTCTTT.

The chain recombines TRBV5-1 with TRBJ2-7; D is unclear. The V and J ends lost 4 bases and 1 base respectively, with 3 bases between them. The CDR3 consists of 11 residues. Germline CDR1 and CDR2: SGHRS and YFSETQ. The CDR3: CASSTSYEQYF. The CDR3 region has the DNA TGCGCCAGCAGCACTTCCTACGAGCAGTACTTC.

This clonotype has just one count. This chain joins TRBV6-5 and TRBJ1-4; D is perhaps TRBD1 (5 bases). V was cut by 6 bases and J by 8 bases, with 13 bases left in between. The CDR3 sequence is 13 residues long. Germline V CDR1 and CDR2: MNHEY, SVGAGI. The CDR3 sequence is CASSPREAEKLFF. The CDR3 bases are TGTGCCAGCAGCCCCAGGGAGGCGGAAAAACTGTTTTTT.

The rearrangement joins TRBV28 to TRBJ1-1; possible D gene TRBD1, 5 bases. This CDR3 is 13 amino acids long. The V gene lost 8 bases and the J gene lost 1 base, with 11 bases spanning the gap. CDR1 is MDHEN, CDR2 SYDVKM, per germline. The CDR3 DNA sequence: TGTGCCAGCGCCCGTGGACAGAACACTGAAGCTTTCTTT. It is translated as CASARGQNTEAFF. Combining the CDR3 with reference TRBV28 and TRBJ1-1 gives the whole variable domain DVKVTQSSRYLVKRTGEKVFLECVQDMDHENMFWYRQDPGLGLRLIYFSYDVKMKEKGDIPEGYSVSREKKERFSLILESASTNQTSMYLCASARGQNTEAFFGQGTRLTVV.

The CDR3 region is CAISLSDQETQYF. DNA of the CDR3: TGTGCCATCAGTTTAAGCGATCAAGAGACCCAGTACTTC. The chain links TRBV10-3 to TRBJ2-5; D gene ambiguous. This CDR3 has 13 residues. Trimming cost V 5 bases and J 2 bases, with 9 bases left between them. Germline V CDR1 and CDR2: ENHRY, SYGVKD.

The chain employs TRBV28 and TRBJ1-4; D gene uncertain. Germline V gene lookup returns CDR1 MDHEN and CDR2 SYDVKM. The V end was cut by 8 bases, the J end by 8 bases, with 12 bases between. The CDR3 extends over 12 amino acids. CDR3 sequence: CASLGAAEKLFF. In DNA form, the CDR3 reads TGTGCCAGCCTTGGAGCAGCCGAAAAACTGTTTTTT.

The J gene is TRBJ2-2, the V gene TRBV2; D unresolved. V gave up 6 bases and J gave up 3 bases, with 5 bases separating them. From germline, CDR1 is SNHLY and CDR2 FYNNEI. This CDR3 is 12 amino acids long. CDR3 in DNA: TGTGCCAGCAGCACATACACCGGGGAGCTGTTTTTT. Its translation: CASSTYTGELFF.

The chain links TRBV29-1 to TRBJ2-2; 10 nucleotides agree with TRBD2. The V segment lost 7 bases and the J segment 7 bases; nucleotides outside the gene matches: 12. The CDR3 totals 15 residues. Per germline, CDR1 SQVTM and CDR2 ANQGSEA. CDR3 nucleotide sequence: TGCAGCGCCGCGCCCCCTAGCGGGAGAATCGGGGAGCTGTTTTTT. Protein: CSAAPPSGRIGELFF.

The rearrangement joins TRBV7-9 to TRBJ2-5; D gene uncertain. Germline CDR1 SEHNR, CDR2 FQNEAQ (reference sequence). Between the trimmed V and J ends, which lost 2 bases and 5 bases, there was a span of 3 bases. This CDR3 comprises 11 residues. The CDR3 DNA sequence: TGTGCCAGCAGCTTACTGGAGACCCAGTACTTC. This gives the protein CASSLLETQYF.

The chain employs TRBV2 and TRBJ2-4; 7 positions agree with TRBD1. The V gene end was trimmed by 6 bases and the J gene end by 9 bases; junction bases not matched to a gene: 11. The CDR3 consists of 14 residues. Germline assignment: CDR1 SNHLY and CDR2 FYNNEI. CDR3 loop: CASSPDRAMGIQYF. The DNA of the CDR3 is TGTGCCAGCAGCCCTGACAGGGCGATGGGCATTCAGTACTTC.

V is TRBV28 and J is TRBJ2-7, with 9 bases matching TRBD2. Germline V gene data show CDR1 as MDHEN and CDR2 as SYDVKM. V shed 6 bases, J shed 4 bases, and the junction held 7 bases outside the gene matches. The CDR3 sequence is 14 residues long. The CDR3 loop reads CASSGAGGPYEQYF. The CDR3 DNA reads as TGTGCCAGCAGCGGTGCGGGAGGGCCGTACGAGCAGTACTTC.

This clonotype was counted a few times. This chain connects TRBV2 to TRBJ2-7; D is perhaps TRBD2 (5 bases). Germline V gene lookup returns CDR1 SNHLY and CDR2 FYNNEI. CDR3 length: 11 residues. Trimming left V 4 bases short and J 6 bases short, with 7 bases between. The CDR3: CASSVGLEQYF. CDR3 in DNA: TGTGCCAGCAGTGTCGGACTCGAGCAGTACTTC.

Here the CDR3 reads CSASGAGVNEKLFF. In DNA, the CDR3 is TGCAGCGCCTCCGGGGCAGGGGTAAATGAAAAACTGTTTTTT. This chain uses TRBV29-1 with TRBJ1-4, with D maybe TRBD1 (6 bases). Germline-derived CDR1 and CDR2 are SQVTM and ANQGSEA. V lost 7 bases, J lost 5 bases, and 17 bases lay in between. The CDR3 spans 14 residues.

Only a few counts were recorded for this clonotype. The chain joins TRBV9 to TRBJ2-3, with 9 bases matching TRBD2. Germline assignment: CDR1 SGDLS and CDR2 YYNGEE. CDR3 size: 15 residues. Trimming cost V 7 bases and J 4 bases; bases outside gene matches: 10. The CDR3 sequence is CASGRGGAHADTQYF. As DNA, the CDR3 is TGTGCCAGCGGCCGCGGGGGGGCCCATGCAGATACGCAGTATTTT.

The rearrangement uses TRBV5-4 and TRBJ2-3; TRBD1 agrees at 8 bases. V lost 3 bases and J lost 2; bases outside the gene matches: 8. The germline V gene encodes CDR1 SGHNT and CDR2 YYREEE (reference sequence). The CDR3 has 16 residues. CDR3 nucleotide sequence: TGTGCCAGCAGCTCCCAGGTCAGGGGGCCCACAGATACGCAGTATTTT. Its protein is CASSSQVRGPTDTQYF.

V and J are TRBV15 and TRBJ2-7; no clear D. Germline-derived CDR1 and CDR2 are LNHNV and YYDKDF (reference sequence). Deletions cut 0 bases from V and 1 base from J, with 4 bases between. The CDR3 spans 13 residues. CDR3 region: CATSREVSYEQYF. CDR3 nucleotides: TGTGCCACCAGCAGAGAGGTTTCCTACGAGCAGTACTTC.

This clonotype was seen a few times. The chain employs TRBV5-4 and TRBJ2-1, with D possibly matching TRBD1 (8 bases). Germline CDR1 SGHNT, CDR2 YYREEE (reference sequence). CDR3 length: 17 amino acids. Trimming took 5 bases from V and 0 from J, leaving 18 bases between them. The chain's CDR3 is CASSWGGTGGSYNEQFF. For the CDR3, the DNA is TGTGCCAGCAGTTGGGGGGGTACAGGGGGCTCCTACAATGAGCAGTTCTTC.